This TCR beta chain originates from a study of blood T cell repertoires in COVID-19. Living in about 25 US areas, the participants were between roughly 18 and 89 years of age. Self-reported history from a screening survey and questionnaire set each donor's cohort. Sequencing was performed with immunoSEQ multiplex PCR; in TCRdb, only in-frame clones are kept and a portion is missing. The table shows roughly 310,000 clones, with about nine tenths occurring only once. This CDR3 is built from 16 residues. Germline V gives CDR1 GTSNPN, CDR2 SVGIG (reference sequence). V shed 2 bases and J shed 2 bases, with 17 bases lying between them.

Sequencing input: PBMCs or T cells enriched from blood (not recorded which). The clonotype originates from a man in his 60s who had recovered from COVID-19. The chain recombines TRBV30 with TRBJ2-3; D may be TRBD1 (6 bases). CDR3: CAWSSSGVPFTDTQYF. CDR3 DNA sequence: TGTGCCTGGAGTTCCTCAGGGGTACCTTTCACAGATACGCAGTATTTT. Based on the CDR3 plus reference TRBV30 and TRBJ2-3, the full variable domain is SQTIHQWPATLVQPVGSPLSLECTVEGTSNPNLYWYRQAAGRGLQLLFYSVGIGQISSEVPQNLSASRPQDRQFILSSKKLLLSDSGFYLCAWSSSGVPFTDTQYFGPGTRLTVL.